The TCR beta chain under discussion was sequenced for a study of T cells in Graves' hyperthyroidism and ophthalmopathy. Note on this clonotype: No antigen is known for it.

Study-wide results and caveats: Also found in blood were most expanded thyroid clonotypes above 0.001.

Ahead of any ophthalmopathy symptoms, the blood sample was obtained at the first diagnosis of hyperthyroidism. Cells are PBMCs isolated from around 10 ml of fresh blood. Amplification of TCR beta CDR3 regions used RNA as the template. During a first-round RT-PCR of the TCR CDR3, the HTBI primer set was used. MiXCR, run by TCRdb on the multiplex PCR reads, gives a single entry per CDR3 protein. The repertoire has more than 350,000 distinct CDR3 sequences, about a sixth of them found once; the top ten carry roughly a third. The CDR3 is 14 amino acids. V was clipped by 0 bases and J by 3 bases, with 9 bases between them. The germline V gene encodes CDR1 LGHDT and CDR2 YNNKEL (reference sequence).

The source is a young woman with Graves' hyperthyroidism that later progressed to Graves' ophthalmopathy. The V gene is TRBV3-1, the J gene TRBJ2-7; D unclear. Sequencing input: blood. The CDR3 spells CASSQEGSGYEQYF. DNA for the CDR3: TGTGCCAGCAGCCAAGAGGGATCGGGCTACGAGCAGTACTTC.